This T cell receptor beta chain was recorded in a study of blood T cell repertoires in COVID-19. Study at large: Italy, Spain and the United States were the sources of the convalescent and acute COVID-19 samples. PBMCs, B-cell-depleted T cells, or T cells were the source of the cDNA or gDNA that made up the material.

CDR1 and CDR2 (germline): MNHEY, SVGAGI. The CDR3 length is 13 residues. The germline V and J ends were trimmed by 8 bases and 4 bases, with 12 bases remaining between them. The data were produced by immunoSEQ multiplex PCR, yet TCRdb's version contains in-frame clones alone and is incomplete. The sample shows under 250,000 clones, 70% to 85% of them seen only once. The rearrangement uses TRBV6-5 and TRBJ1-3, with D perhaps matching TRBD1 (6 bases). Sequences were obtained from PBMCs or T cells enriched from blood (not recorded which). This clonotype originated in a man in his 60s who had recovered from COVID-19. CDR3 in amino acids: CASSGQLGNTIYF. In DNA, the CDR3 is TGTGCCAGCTCTGGACAGCTAGGAAACACCATATATTTT.